This TCR beta chain originates from a study of T-cell memory formation after mild COVID-19. Study-wide results and limits: Clones contracting across day 15 to 85 had a balanced CD4/CD8 profile; later expanding clones leaned CD4+.

This CDR3 spans 17 amino acids. The V gene end was trimmed by 8 bases and the J gene end by 0 bases; junction bases not matched to a gene: 10. Notes on this clonotype: Its cognate antigen is unknown.

Sample barcodes and UMIs were carried by the TCR alpha and TCR beta cDNA libraries that 5'RACE generated with constant-segment primers. TCRdb ran MiXCR on the 5' RACE reads and lists one entry per CDR3 protein. The sample has hundreds of thousands of distinct CDR3 sequences; around a sixth are singletons. The specimen sequenced was PBMCs or a T cell subset sorted from them (not recorded which). V is TRBV12-3 or TRBV12-4 and J is TRBJ2-6, with TRBD1 matching over 7 bases. This receptor was obtained from a man younger than 35 who had mild COVID-19 (a few samples of this study predate the infection). Cell type and time point are not known. CDR3 protein: CASRSDRADSGANVLTF. CDR3 bases: TGTGCCAGCCGATCAGACAGGGCCGACTCTGGGGCCAACGTCCTGACTTTC.